These 27 T cell receptor beta chains were all obtained from the same sample, sequenced in a study of metastatic and nonmetastatic thyroid tumors. Using MiXCR, TCRdb re-called clones from the PCR reads. The sample carries 35,000 to 50,000 clones, 19% recorded once. Patients underwent thyroid surgery, and none had received any treatment before it. Sequenced: blood. These receptors were obtained from a female donor with papillary thyroid cancer or a benign thyroid nodule (not recorded which). Some clones in this sample may be carry-over from other donors' samples.

This clone has a count of ten or more. The V gene is TRBV19, the J gene TRBJ2-1; D gene unclear. The CDR3 extends over 13 amino acids. The ends were cut back, 1 base at V and 5 bases at J, with 6 bases in the middle. Germline CDR1 reads LNHDA; CDR2 reads SQIVND (reference sequence). The CDR3 DNA sequence: TGTGCCAGTAGTATAGGGACGAACAATGAGCAGTTCTTC. It is translated as CASSIGTNNEQFF.

This clone was recorded many times. The chain uses TRBV10-3 and TRBJ1-3; 9 nucleotides agree with TRBD1. Germline V lookup: CDR1 ENHRY, CDR2 SYGVKD. Trimming cost V 8 bases and J 7 bases; bases outside gene matches: 12. The CDR3 contains 15 residues. The chain's CDR3 is CAIRERDREGNTIYF. CDR3 nucleotide sequence: TGTGCCATCCGGGAGCGGGACAGGGAAGGGAACACCATATATTTT.

Many counts were recorded for this clone. V usage is TRBV4-3 and J usage is TRBJ2-4; a possible D gene is TRBD2 (6 bases). CDR3 length equals 14 residues. Germline assignment: CDR1 LGHNA and CDR2 YSLEER. V lost 5 bases and J 6 bases, leaving 14 bases between the germline ends. CDR3 nucleotides: TGCGCCAGCAGCGACACCGGGGGTGGAAACATTCAGTACTTC. This codes for CASSDTGGGNIQYF.

This clone showed up just a few times. The CDR3 DNA sequence: TGTGCCAGCAGTAAGTGCCCCTATAACCCTGGAAACACCATATATTTT. Encoded protein: CASSKCPYNPGNTIYF. The gene calls are TRBV28 and TRBJ1-3; D remains ambiguous. Trimming took 5 bases from V and 2 from J, leaving 16 bases between them. The CDR3 is 16 residues long. The germline gives CDR1 MDHEN, CDR2 SYDVKM.

This clone showed up just a few times. J is TRBJ1-2 and V is TRBV6-1, with D tentatively TRBD1 (5 bases). The CDR3 is 16 residues long. The V end lost 6 bases, the J end lost 2 bases, and 19 bases lay between the germline ends. CDR1 and CDR2 (germline): MNHNS, SASEGT. CDR3: CASRHHWAGGNYGYTF. The DNA for the CDR3 is TGTGCCAGCAGGCACCATTGGGCGGGGGGGAACTATGGCTACACCTTC.

This clone is categorized as medium-sized. The chain has TRBV19 and TRBJ1-5; the D is unclear. V dropped 7 bases and J dropped 0 bases, with 10 bases sitting between them. Per germline, CDR1 LNHDA and CDR2 SQIVND (reference sequence). The CDR3 runs to 14 residues. The CDR3 nucleotides read TGTGCCAGTACCACAGATAATAGCAATCAGCCCCAGCATTTT. Protein sequence: CASTTDNSNQPQHF.

This clone has a handful of counts. The rearrangement joins TRBV6-1 to TRBJ1-6; no definite D call. Trimming shortened V by 2 bases and J by 3 bases, and 8 bases separated the two germline ends. The CDR3 totals 15 residues. Germline CDR1 is MNHNS and CDR2 is SASEGT. The CDR3 reads CASSEPPDYNSPLHF. The CDR3 coding sequence is TGTGCCAGCAGTGAACCCCCAGACTATAATTCACCCCTCCACTTT.

Regarding this clone: A clone one base away is much larger, so this may be a read error. CDR3 DNA: TGCAGGGGTACTAGCTCCCGAAGGGAGCAGTTCTTC. It translates to CRGTSSRREQFF. The genes are TRBV20-1 and TRBJ2-1; a weak D match, TRBD2 (6 bases). The CDR3 has 12 amino acids. Germline CDR1 DFQATT, CDR2 SNEGSKA (reference sequence).

This chain connects TRBV5-8 to TRBJ1-2; D gene uncertain. V lost 0 bases, J lost 7 bases, and 7 bases lay in between. CDR1 and CDR2 (germline): SGHTS, YDEGEE. The CDR3 has 12 amino acids. CDR3 region: CASSLDSGGYTF. The DNA of the CDR3 is TGTGCCAGCAGCTTGGATAGCGGTGGCTACACCTTC.

There are many counts of this clone. The CDR3 spells CASRKAGQSDTQYF. The CDR3 DNA follows: TGTGCCAGCAGGAAGGCAGGGCAATCAGATACGCAGTATTTT. The genes are TRBV6-1 and TRBJ2-3, with D perhaps TRBD1 (5 bases). The CDR3 contains 14 residues. Deletions cut 6 bases from V and 4 bases from J, with 14 bases between. Germline CDR1 and CDR2: MNHNS and SASEGT.

The rearrangement uses TRBV11-3 and TRBJ2-7; D possibly corresponds to TRBD1 (6 bases). This CDR3 is 15 amino acids long. Germline values: CDR1 SGHNT, CDR2 YENEEA. Trimming stripped 5 bases from V and 1 base from J, with 15 bases between. CDR3 nucleotides: TGTGCCAGCAGCGATGAAGGGGGTAGATCCTACGAGCAGTACTTC. Its protein product is CASSDEGGRSYEQYF.

The sample holds a few counts of this clone. The genes are TRBV2 and TRBJ2-7; 10 bases align to TRBD1. This CDR3 has 12 residues. Germline V gene data show CDR1 as SNHLY and CDR2 as FYNNEI. V lost 8 bases and J lost 3; bases outside the gene matches: 1. CDR3 loop: CASWDRGYEQYF. The CDR3, as DNA: TGTGCCAGCTGGGACAGGGGCTACGAGCAGTACTTC.

This rearrangement joins TRBV6-4 to TRBJ2-1, with a possible D match to TRBD1 (5 bases). V lost 3 bases and J lost 6, with 12 bases in between. The CDR3 sequence is 14 residues long. Germline-derived CDR1 and CDR2 are MRHNA and SNTAGT. The CDR3 nucleotides read TGTGCCAGCAGTGATTCGACAGAAACCAATGAGCAGTTCTTC. Its protein product is CASSDSTETNEQFF.

This clone appeared a single time. V is TRBV5-1 and J is TRBJ2-2; 7 positions agree with TRBD1. CDR3 size: 16 residues. Germline V lookup: CDR1 SGHRS, CDR2 YFSETQ. Trimming at V came to 0 bases and at J to 6 bases, leaving 8 bases not matched to a gene. CDR3 sequence: CASSLGPGGHPGELFF. Here the CDR3 DNA reads TGCGCCAGCAGCTTGGGGCCAGGGGGACACCCCGGGGAGCTGTTTTTT.

This clone was seen a handful of times. The chain carries TRBV15 and TRBJ2-1, with D hard to call. The CDR3 runs 15 residues. Trimming shortened V by 3 bases and J by 6 bases, and 15 bases separated the two germline ends. Germline CDR1 is LNHNV and CDR2 is YYDKDF (reference sequence). The CDR3 DNA sequence: TGTGCCACCAGCAGTCAAATGCGGTTAGGCAATGAGCAGTTCTTC. Amino acids: CATSSQMRLGNEQFF.

This clone was observed many times. The V and J genes are TRBV20-1 and TRBJ2-7, with D tentatively TRBD2 (5 bases). The germline CDR1 and CDR2 sequences are DFQATT and SNEGSKA (reference sequence). The CDR3 has 13 amino acids. The CDR3 sequence is CRVTRPTTGEQYF. In DNA form, the CDR3 reads TGCAGGGTAACACGTCCCACTACGGGGGAGCAGTACTTC.

This rearrangement joins TRBV7-2 to TRBJ1-2; tentative D call: TRBD1 (5 bases). The length of the CDR3 is 12 residues. The germline V gene has CDR1 SGHTA and CDR2 FQGNSA. V was clipped by 6 bases and J by 9 bases, with 14 bases between them. DNA of the CDR3: TGTGCCAGCAGTCCGGGACTGGGGTGCTACACCTTC. This encodes CASSPGLGCYTF.

The chain carries TRBV4-1 and TRBJ2-7, with D hard to call. V was trimmed by 0 bases and J by 0 bases, leaving 0 bases between them. CDR3 length: 12 amino acids. Germline CDR1 and CDR2: MGHRA and YSYEKL. The CDR3 spells CASSQDSYEQYF. The CDR3, as DNA: TGCGCCAGCAGCCAAGACTCCTACGAGCAGTACTTC.

This clone has ten or more counts. Other DNA sequences of this sample code for an identical CDR3. The gene calls are TRBV2 and TRBJ2-5; TRBD2 aligns across 9 bases. The V gene's germline CDR1 is SNHLY and CDR2 FYNNEI. The CDR3 has 15 residues. The V and J ends lost 7 bases and 5 bases, in that order; junction bases with no gene match: 11. The CDR3 DNA reads as TGTGCCAGCAAGGTCCCTCGCGGGAGGGGGGAGACCCAGTACTTC. This codes for CASKVPRGRGETQYF. Supplemented by reference TRBV2 and TRBJ2-5, the full variable domain reads EPEVTQTPSHQVTQMGQEVILRCVPISNHLYFYWYRQILGQKVEFLVSFYNNEISEKSEIFDDQFSVERPDGSNFTLKIRSTKLEDSAMYFCASKVPRGRGETQYFGPGTRLLVL.

This clone was counted at least ten times. V gene TRBV11-3 combines with J gene TRBJ2-2, with 7 bases fitting TRBD1. The germline CDR1 and CDR2 sequences are SGHNT and YENEEA. V was pared by 1 base and J by 3 bases, with 2 bases of the junction left unmatched. The CDR3 is 15 residues long. The DNA of the CDR3 is TGTGCCAGCAGCTTAGCAGGGGGTTACACCGGGGAGCTGTTTTTT. Protein sequence: CASSLAGGYTGELFF.

This clone was seen repeatedly, ten times or more. The rearrangement links TRBV12-5 to TRBJ2-1, with D possibly matching TRBD2 (6 bases). There are 15 residues in the CDR3. Germline V gene lookup returns CDR1 LGHNT and CDR2 FRNRAP. The V end was cut by 6 bases, the J end by 4 bases, with 16 bases between. The CDR3, as DNA: TGTGCTAGTGGCCACACTCGACTAGAGTACAATGAGCAGTTCTTC. Residues: CASGHTRLEYNEQFF.

Many counts were recorded for this clone. This chain joins TRBV30 and TRBJ1-2; TRBD1 matches 7 bases. Germline V gene lookup returns CDR1 GTSNPN and CDR2 SVGIG (reference sequence). This CDR3 contains 12 residues. V was clipped by 5 bases and J by 7 bases; unmatched bases: 7. The CDR3 DNA is TGTGCCTGGGCGAGGGGGCACCCTGGCTACACCTTC. It yields the protein CAWARGHPGYTF.

The sample holds many counts of this clone. V is TRBV20-1 and J is TRBJ2-3; 7 positions match TRBD2. Germline CDR1 and CDR2: DFQATT and SNEGSKA (reference sequence). V gave up 5 bases and J gave up 2 bases; unmatched junction bases: 13. CDR3 length equals 16 residues. CDR3 in DNA: TGCAGTGCTCTAGATCCCGGGACTACCCCCACAGATACGCAGTATTTT. Translating it yields CSALDPGTTPTDTQYF.

This clone has ten or more counts. The V gene is TRBV19, the J gene TRBJ1-2, with 9 bases matching TRBD1. Germline CDR1 LNHDA, CDR2 SQIVND (reference sequence). The V and J ends lost 5 bases and 4 bases, in that order; junction bases with no gene match: 5. The CDR3 contains 14 residues. CDR3 in DNA: TGTGCCAGTAGTTCCGGGACAGGGAGCTATGGCTACACCTTC. The encoded protein is CASSSGTGSYGYTF.

This clone was counted a few times. Mismatch with germline at one junction end may stem from a read error. The chain carries TRBV2 and TRBJ2-5; D might be TRBD1 or TRBD2, each matching 5 bases. Germline assignment: CDR1 SNHLY and CDR2 FYNNEI. CDR3 size: 15 residues. Written as DNA, the CDR3 is TGTTCCAGCAGTCAAACTATCGGGACGGGGGAGACCCAGTACTTC. Protein product: CSSSQTIGTGETQYF.

The rearrangement links TRBV6-1 to TRBJ2-7; D gene ambiguous. The V gene's germline CDR1 is MNHNS and CDR2 SASEGT. This CDR3 has 13 amino acids. The germline V and J ends were trimmed by 8 bases and 3 bases, with 14 bases remaining between them. DNA for the CDR3: TGTGCCAGCCTCCGCTTGGGTGGCTACGAGCAGTACTTC. Protein sequence: CASLRLGGYEQYF.

This clone was counted many times. CDR3 residues: CASDSGMSYEQYF. The CDR3 nucleotides read TGTGCCAGCGATTCAGGGATGTCCTACGAGCAGTACTTC. The rearrangement joins TRBV25-1 to TRBJ2-7, with D possibly TRBD1 on 5 matching bases. The CDR3 has 13 amino acids. Deletions cut 8 bases from V and 1 base from J, with 12 bases between. In germline, CDR1 is MGHDK, CDR2 SYGVNS.